This TCR beta chain was sequenced during a study of blood T cells in healthy people across ages. Through a sample-barcoded 5' primer and a J-beta primer mix, a second PCR was run for roughly 7 to 12 cycles. A tag from a template-switch adaptor with 12 random nucleotides marked each cDNA molecule. TCRdb re-derived calls from the 5' RACE reads in MiXCR, one entry per CDR3 protein. Here the sample spans 1.5 million to 2 million distinct CDR3 sequences, around half being singletons. The study recruited healthy Caucasian donors from Russia who were aged roughly 6 to 95. This clonotype was counted between two and nine times. The V and J ends lost 0 bases and 3 bases, in that order; junction bases with no gene match: 10. CDR1 is DFQATT and CDR2 is SNEGSKA in the germline V gene (reference sequence). The CDR3 has 17 residues.

This sequence originates from a woman aged 40 to 49 in good health. The chain combines TRBV20-1 with TRBJ2-5, with 10 bases fitting TRBD2. Material for sequencing was blood. The CDR3 spells CSARDVGSGGWKETQYF. Here the CDR3 DNA reads TGCAGTGCTAGAGATGTCGGTAGCGGGGGGTGGAAAGAGACCCAGTACTTC.